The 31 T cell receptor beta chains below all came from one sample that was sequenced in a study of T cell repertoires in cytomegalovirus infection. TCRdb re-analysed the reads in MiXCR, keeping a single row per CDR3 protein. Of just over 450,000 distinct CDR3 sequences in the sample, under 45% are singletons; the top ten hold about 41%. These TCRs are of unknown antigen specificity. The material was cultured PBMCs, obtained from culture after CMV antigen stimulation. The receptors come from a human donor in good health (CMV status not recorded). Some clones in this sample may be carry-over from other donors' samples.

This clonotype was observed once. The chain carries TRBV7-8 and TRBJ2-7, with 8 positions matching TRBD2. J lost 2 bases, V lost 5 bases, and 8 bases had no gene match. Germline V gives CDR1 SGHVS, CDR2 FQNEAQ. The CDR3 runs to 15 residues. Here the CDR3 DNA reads TGTGCCAGCAGCCCAGGACCGGGAGGGCCCTACGAGCAGTACTTC. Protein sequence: CASSPGPGGPYEQYF.

The CDR3 reads CATSREPHTGYSNEKLFF. The CDR3 DNA is TGTGCCACCAGCAGAGAACCCCACACAGGGTACTCTAATGAAAAACTGTTTTTT. The rearrangement joins TRBV15 to TRBJ1-4; TRBD1 is a possible D gene (6 bases). The germline gives CDR1 LNHNV, CDR2 YYDKDF (reference sequence). The CDR3 loop spans 18 amino acids. Trimming left V 0 bases short and J 3 bases short, with 17 bases between.

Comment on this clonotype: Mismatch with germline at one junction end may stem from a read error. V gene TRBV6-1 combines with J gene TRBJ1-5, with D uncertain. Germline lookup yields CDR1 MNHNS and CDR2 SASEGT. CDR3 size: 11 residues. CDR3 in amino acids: CASSDGSSPGF. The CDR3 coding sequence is TGTGCCAGCAGTGACGGCAGCTCCCCTGGATTT.

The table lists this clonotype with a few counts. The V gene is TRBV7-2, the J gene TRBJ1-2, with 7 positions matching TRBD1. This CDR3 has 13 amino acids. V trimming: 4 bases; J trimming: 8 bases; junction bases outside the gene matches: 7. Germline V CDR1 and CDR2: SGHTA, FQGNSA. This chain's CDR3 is CASSSDRRDGYTF. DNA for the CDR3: TGTGCCAGCAGCTCGGACAGGCGGGACGGCTACACCTTC.

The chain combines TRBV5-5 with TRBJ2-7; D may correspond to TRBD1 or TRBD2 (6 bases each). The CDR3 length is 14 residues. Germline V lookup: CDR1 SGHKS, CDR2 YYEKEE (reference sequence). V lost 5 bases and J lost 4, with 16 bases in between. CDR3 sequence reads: CASSRRDNEYEQYF. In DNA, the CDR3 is TGTGCCAGCAGTCGGCGGGACAACGAGTACGAGCAGTACTTC.

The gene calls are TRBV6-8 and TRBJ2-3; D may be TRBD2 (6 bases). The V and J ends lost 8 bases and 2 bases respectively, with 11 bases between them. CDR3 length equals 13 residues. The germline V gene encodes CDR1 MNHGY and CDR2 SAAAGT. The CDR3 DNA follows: TGTGCCAGCCACGGAGGGGCCACAGATACGCAGTATTTT. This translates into CASHGGATDTQYF.

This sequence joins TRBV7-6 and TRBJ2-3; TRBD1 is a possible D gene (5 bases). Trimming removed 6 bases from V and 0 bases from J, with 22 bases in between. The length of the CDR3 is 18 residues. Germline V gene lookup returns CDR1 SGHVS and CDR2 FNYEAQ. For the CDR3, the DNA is TGTGCCAGCAGTTCCGTCACCGCGACAGAGACTAGCACAGATACGCAGTATTTT. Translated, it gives CASSSVTATETSTDTQYF.

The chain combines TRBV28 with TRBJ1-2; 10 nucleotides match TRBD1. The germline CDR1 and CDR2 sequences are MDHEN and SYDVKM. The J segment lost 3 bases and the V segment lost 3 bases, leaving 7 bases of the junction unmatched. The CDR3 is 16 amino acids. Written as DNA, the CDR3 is TGTGCCAGCAGTTTGATGACAGGGGGCTTTGACTATGGCTACACCTTC. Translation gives CASSLMTGGFDYGYTF.

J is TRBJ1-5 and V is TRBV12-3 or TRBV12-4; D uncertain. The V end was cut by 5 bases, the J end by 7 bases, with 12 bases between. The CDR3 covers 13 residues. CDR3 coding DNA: TGTGCCAGCAGTGGTGGTTCCTGGCAGCCCCAGCATTTT. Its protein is CASSGGSWQPQHF.

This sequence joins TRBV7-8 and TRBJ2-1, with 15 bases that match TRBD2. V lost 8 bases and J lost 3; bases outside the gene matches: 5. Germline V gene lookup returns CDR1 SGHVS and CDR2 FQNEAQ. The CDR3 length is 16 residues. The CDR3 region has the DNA TGTGCCAGCTTGGGACTAGCGGGGGGACTCTACAATGAGCAGTTCTTC. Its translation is CASLGLAGGLYNEQFF.

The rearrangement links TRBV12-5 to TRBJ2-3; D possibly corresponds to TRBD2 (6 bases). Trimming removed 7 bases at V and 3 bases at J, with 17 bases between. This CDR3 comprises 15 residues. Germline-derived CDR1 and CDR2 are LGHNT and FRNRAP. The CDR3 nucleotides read TGTGCTAGTGAACACCCCGGGACTCCGACAGATACGCAGTATTTT. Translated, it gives CASEHPGTPTDTQYF.

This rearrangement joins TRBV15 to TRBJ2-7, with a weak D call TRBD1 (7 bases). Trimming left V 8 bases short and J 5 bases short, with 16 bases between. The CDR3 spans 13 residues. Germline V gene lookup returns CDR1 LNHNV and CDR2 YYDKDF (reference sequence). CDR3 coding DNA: TGTGCCACCCAGGGGGACTCAAATGACGAGCAGTACTTC. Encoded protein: CATQGDSNDEQYF.

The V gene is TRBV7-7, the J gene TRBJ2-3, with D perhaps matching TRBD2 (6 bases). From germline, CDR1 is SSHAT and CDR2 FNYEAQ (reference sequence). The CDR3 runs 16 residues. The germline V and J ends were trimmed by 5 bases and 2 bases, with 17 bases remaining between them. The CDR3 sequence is CASSAGAGRNTDTQYF. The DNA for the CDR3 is TGTGCCAGCAGCGCCGGGGCGGGGAGAAACACAGATACGCAGTATTTT.

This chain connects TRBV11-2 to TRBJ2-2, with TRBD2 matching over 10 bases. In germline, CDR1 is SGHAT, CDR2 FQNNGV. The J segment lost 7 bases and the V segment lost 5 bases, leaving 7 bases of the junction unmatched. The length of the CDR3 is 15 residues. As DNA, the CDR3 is TGTGCCAGCAGCCAGCGGGGGGGCCGAAACGGGGAGCTGTTTTTT. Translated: CASSQRGGRNGELFF.

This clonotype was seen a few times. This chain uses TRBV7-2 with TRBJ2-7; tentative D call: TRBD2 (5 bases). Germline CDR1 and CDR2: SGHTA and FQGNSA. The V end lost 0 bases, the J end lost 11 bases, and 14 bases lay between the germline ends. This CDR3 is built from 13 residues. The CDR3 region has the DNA TGTGCCAGCAGCTTAGCCCCTAGCCGGTCGGAGTACTTC. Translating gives CASSLAPSRSEYF.

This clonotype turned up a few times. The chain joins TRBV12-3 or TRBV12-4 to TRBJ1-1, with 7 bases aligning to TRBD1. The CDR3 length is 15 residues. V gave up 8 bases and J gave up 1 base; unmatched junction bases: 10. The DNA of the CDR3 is TGTGCCAGCCTTGAGAACAGGGACAGGAACACTGAAGCTTTCTTT. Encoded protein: CASLENRDRNTEAFF.

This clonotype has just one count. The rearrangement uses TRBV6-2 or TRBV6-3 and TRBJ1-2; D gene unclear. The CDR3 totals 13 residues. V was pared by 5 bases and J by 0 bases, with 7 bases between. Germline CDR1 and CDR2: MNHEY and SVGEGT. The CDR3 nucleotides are TGTGCCAGCAGTGACCGAGCTAACTATGGCTACACCTTC. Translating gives CASSDRANYGYTF.

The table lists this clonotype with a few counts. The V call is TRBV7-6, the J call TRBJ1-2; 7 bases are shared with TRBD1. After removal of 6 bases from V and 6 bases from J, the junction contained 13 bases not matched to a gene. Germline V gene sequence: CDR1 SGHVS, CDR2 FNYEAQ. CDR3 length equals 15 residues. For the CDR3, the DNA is TGTGCCAGCAGTTCCCCGGGGACAGAGGTGGATGGCTACACCTTC. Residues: CASSSPGTEVDGYTF.

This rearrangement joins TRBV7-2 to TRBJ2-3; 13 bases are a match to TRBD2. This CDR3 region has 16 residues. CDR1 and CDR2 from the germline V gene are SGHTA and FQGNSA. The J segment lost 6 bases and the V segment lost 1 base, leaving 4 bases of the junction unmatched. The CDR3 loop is CASSLELAGGRDTQYF. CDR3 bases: TGTGCCAGCAGCTTAGAACTAGCGGGAGGGCGGGATACGCAGTATTTT.

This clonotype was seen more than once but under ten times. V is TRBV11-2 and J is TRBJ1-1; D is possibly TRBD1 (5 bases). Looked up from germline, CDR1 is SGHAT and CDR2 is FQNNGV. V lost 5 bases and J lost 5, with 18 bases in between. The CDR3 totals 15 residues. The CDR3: CASSARTGGWTEAFF. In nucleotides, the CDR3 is TGTGCCAGCAGCGCTCGGACGGGGGGGTGGACTGAAGCTTTCTTT.

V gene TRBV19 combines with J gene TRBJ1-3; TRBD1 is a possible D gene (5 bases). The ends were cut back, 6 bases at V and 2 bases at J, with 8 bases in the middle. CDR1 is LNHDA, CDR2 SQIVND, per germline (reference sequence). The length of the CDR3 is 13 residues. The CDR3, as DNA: TGTGCCAGTAGCAGAGGGGCTGGAAACACCATATATTTT. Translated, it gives CASSRGAGNTIYF. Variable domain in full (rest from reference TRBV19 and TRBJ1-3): DGGITQSPKYLFRKEGQNVTLSCEQNLNHDAMYWYRQDPGQGLRLIYYSQIVNDFQKGDIAEGYSVSREKKESFPLTVTSAQKNPTAFYLCASSRGAGNTIYFGEGSWLTVV.

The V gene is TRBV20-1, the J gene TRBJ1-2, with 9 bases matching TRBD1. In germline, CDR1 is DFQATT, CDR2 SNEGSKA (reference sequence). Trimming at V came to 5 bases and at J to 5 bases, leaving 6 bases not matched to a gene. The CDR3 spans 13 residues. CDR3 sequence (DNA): TGCAGTGCTGGACAGGGGTCGGGGTATGGCTACACCTTC. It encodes CSAGQGSGYGYTF.

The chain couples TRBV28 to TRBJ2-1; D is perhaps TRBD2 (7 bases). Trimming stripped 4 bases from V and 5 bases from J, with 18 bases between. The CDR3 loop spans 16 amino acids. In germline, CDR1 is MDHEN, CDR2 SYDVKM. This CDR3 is CASSYGGPLVDNEQFF. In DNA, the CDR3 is TGTGCCAGCAGTTACGGGGGGCCCCTAGTCGACAATGAGCAGTTCTTC.

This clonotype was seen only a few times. This CDR3 reads CASSLNRLGNTIYF. The CDR3 region has the DNA TGTGCCAGCAGCTTGAACAGGCTTGGAAACACCATATATTTT. The chain uses TRBV7-2 and TRBJ1-3; tentatively, D is TRBD1 (5 bases). The length of the CDR3 is 14 residues. The germline V gene has CDR1 SGHTA and CDR2 FQGNSA. V lost 3 bases to trimming and J lost 3 bases, with 9 bases between them.

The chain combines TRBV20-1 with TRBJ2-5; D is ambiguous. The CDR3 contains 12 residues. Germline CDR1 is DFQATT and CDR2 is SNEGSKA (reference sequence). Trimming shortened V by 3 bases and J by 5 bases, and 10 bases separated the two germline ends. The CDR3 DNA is TGCAGTGCTAGTGACTCCTCGGAGACCCAGTACTTC. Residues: CSASDSSETQYF.

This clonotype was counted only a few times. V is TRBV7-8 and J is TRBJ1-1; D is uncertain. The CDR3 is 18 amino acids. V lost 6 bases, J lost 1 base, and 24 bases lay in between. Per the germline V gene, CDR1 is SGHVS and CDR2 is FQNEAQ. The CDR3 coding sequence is TGTGCCAGCAGTCCGCGGCGCGGGGTCGGACCGCAGAACACTGAAGCTTTCTTT. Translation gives CASSPRRGVGPQNTEAFF.

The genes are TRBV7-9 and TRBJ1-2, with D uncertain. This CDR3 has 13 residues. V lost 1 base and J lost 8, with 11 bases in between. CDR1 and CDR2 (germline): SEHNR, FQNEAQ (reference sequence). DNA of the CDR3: TGTGCCAGCAGCTTAGGATATACTGTGGGCTACACCTTC. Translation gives CASSLGYTVGYTF.

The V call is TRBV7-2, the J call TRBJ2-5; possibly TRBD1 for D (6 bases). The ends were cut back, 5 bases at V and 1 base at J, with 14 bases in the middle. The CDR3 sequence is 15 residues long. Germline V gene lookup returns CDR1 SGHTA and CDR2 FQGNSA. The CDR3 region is CASSPQGQGQETQYF. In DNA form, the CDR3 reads TGTGCCAGCAGCCCCCAGGGGCAGGGCCAAGAGACCCAGTACTTC.

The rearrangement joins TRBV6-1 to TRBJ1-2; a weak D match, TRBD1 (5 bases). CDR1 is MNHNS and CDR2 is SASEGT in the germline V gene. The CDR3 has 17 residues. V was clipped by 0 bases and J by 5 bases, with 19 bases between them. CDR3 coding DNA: TGTGCCAGCAGTGAAGCGCTTCGGGAACAGGAGCTTTATGGCTACACCTTC. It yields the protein CASSEALREQELYGYTF.

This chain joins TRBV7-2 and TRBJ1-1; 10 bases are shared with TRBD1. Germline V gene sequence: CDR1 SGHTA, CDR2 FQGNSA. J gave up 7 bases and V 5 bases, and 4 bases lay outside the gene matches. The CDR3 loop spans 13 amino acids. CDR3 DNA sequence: TGTGCCAGCAGCCATCGGGACAGGGGTGAAGCTTTCTTT. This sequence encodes CASSHRDRGEAFF.

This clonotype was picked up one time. The CDR3 nucleotides read TGTGCCAGTAGCGGGGACCACCAAGAGACCCAGTACTTC. This gives the protein CASSGDHQETQYF. V and J are TRBV19 and TRBJ2-5, with D perhaps assigned TRBD1 or TRBD2 (5 bases each). Germline V CDR1 and CDR2: LNHDA, SQIVND (reference sequence). Trimming took 6 bases from V and 0 from J, leaving 8 bases between them. The CDR3 has 13 amino acids.